The 29 T cell receptor beta chains below were found in one sample sequenced in a study of cytomegalovirus exposure and HLA in healthy donors. PCR amplification relied on 60 Vbeta primers (plus 13 Jbeta primers). The data were produced by immunoSEQ multiplex PCR, yet TCRdb's version contains in-frame clones alone and is incomplete. The table includes around 140,000 clones, around three quarters detected once. Sequenced material: PBMCs. The source of these receptors is a woman aged 40 to 50 in good health and CMV-seropositive.

This clone was found once. The rearrangement links TRBV6-1 to TRBJ1-2; D possibly corresponds to TRBD1 (5 bases). The V and J ends lost 2 bases and 2 bases respectively, with 6 bases between them. The CDR3 consists of 13 residues. In germline, CDR1 is MNHNS, CDR2 SASEGT. CDR3 residues: CASSERGNYGYTF. The CDR3 region has the DNA TGTGCCAGCAGTGAACGGGGGAACTATGGCTACACCTTC.

V gene TRBV29-1 combines with J gene TRBJ1-6; D not resolved. Germline V gene lookup returns CDR1 SQVTM and CDR2 ANQGSEA. CDR3 size: 12 residues. The V and J ends lost 5 bases and 7 bases respectively, with 9 bases between them. CDR3: CSVPQQNSPLHF. CDR3 in DNA: TGCAGCGTTCCCCAACAGAATTCACCCCTCCACTTT.

This sequence joins TRBV11-2 and TRBJ2-5; D possibly corresponds to TRBD1 (7 bases). V lost 7 bases and J lost 1, with 19 bases in between. The CDR3 has 16 amino acids. Per germline, CDR1 SGHAT and CDR2 FQNNGV. The CDR3 sequence is CASTQQGGRVQETQYF. The CDR3 DNA reads as TGTGCCAGCACCCAGCAGGGGGGCCGAGTCCAAGAGACCCAGTACTTC.

V usage is TRBV10-2 and J usage is TRBJ2-2, with 14 bases that match TRBD2. V shed 6 bases, J shed 6 bases, and the junction held 9 bases outside the gene matches. Per the germline V gene, CDR1 is WSHSY and CDR2 is SAAADI. This CDR3 contains 17 residues. CDR3 residues: CASRGTSGSSVAGELFF. CDR3 DNA sequence: TGCGCCAGCAGGGGGACTAGCGGGAGTAGCGTGGCCGGGGAGCTGTTTTTT.

This clone has just a few counts. The genes are TRBV19 and TRBJ1-2; TRBD1 might be the D (6 bases). Germline loops: CDR1 LNHDA, CDR2 SQIVND (reference sequence). The CDR3 is 15 amino acids. Trimming cost V 5 bases and J 7 bases, with 20 bases left between them. The DNA for the CDR3 is TGTGCCAGTAGTTCGAGAGGGACATCCTCGGGTGGCTACACCTTC. This gives the protein CASSSRGTSSGGYTF.

A single count supports this clone. The rearrangement links TRBV7-9 to TRBJ1-2; D gene uncertain. The germline V and J ends were trimmed by 1 base and 4 bases, with 4 bases remaining between them. CDR1 is SEHNR and CDR2 is FQNEAQ in the germline V gene (reference sequence). The CDR3 has 12 amino acids. CDR3 coding DNA: TGTGCCAGCAGCTTAGGAGGCTATGGCTACACCTTC. Translated, it gives CASSLGGYGYTF. The full variable domain, rest sourced from reference TRBV7-9 and TRBJ1-2, is DTGVSQNPRHKITKRGQNVTFRCDPISEHNRLYWYRQTLGQGPEFLTYFQNEAQLEKSRLLSDRFSAERPKGSFSTLEIQRTEQGDSAMYLCASSLGGYGYTFGSGTRLTVV.

The gene calls are TRBV4-1 and TRBJ2-7; D is unclear. Trimming cost V 3 bases and J 3 bases, with 12 bases left between them. This CDR3 has 14 residues. Looked up from germline, CDR1 is MGHRA and CDR2 is YSYEKL. The CDR3 DNA sequence: TGCGCCAGCAGCCAGTCCCCGGGTAACTACGAGCAGTACTTC. Translated, it gives CASSQSPGNYEQYF.

The chain couples TRBV18 to TRBJ1-6; 7 bases are a match to TRBD1. The CDR3 contains 15 residues. V was clipped by 3 bases and J by 4 bases; unmatched bases: 3. From germline, CDR1 is KGHSH and CDR2 LQKENI. This chain's CDR3 is CASSPGQPYNSPLHF. CDR3 nucleotides: TGTGCCAGCTCACCGGGACAGCCTTATAATTCACCCCTCCACTTT.

There are a few counts of this clone. Its ends do not fully match the called genes, so a read error is possible. The V gene is TRBV20-1, the J gene TRBJ2-3; possible D gene TRBD2, 6 bases. The CDR3 covers 8 residues. CDR1 and CDR2 (germline): DFQATT, SNEGSKA (reference sequence). The CDR3 loop reads CSAPPGDF. The CDR3 nucleotides read TGCAGTGCTCCCCCGGGAGACTTT.

The chain is built from TRBV6-5 and TRBJ2-2; D gene unclear. The V gene's germline CDR1 is MNHEY and CDR2 SVGAGI. The CDR3 is made up of 12 amino acids. V gave up 8 bases and J gave up 6 bases, with 10 bases separating them. The CDR3 DNA follows: TGTGCCAGCCTCCCCTCTGCCGGGGAGCTGTTTTTT. Translated: CASLPSAGELFF.

This clone was detected only once. The chain has TRBV2 and TRBJ2-2; possible D gene TRBD1, 6 bases. The V end lost 7 bases, the J end lost 7 bases, and 13 bases lay between the germline ends. Germline V gene sequence: CDR1 SNHLY, CDR2 FYNNEI. The CDR3 consists of 13 residues. This CDR3 reads CASMRTELGELFF. As DNA, the CDR3 is TGTGCCAGCATGAGGACAGAACTCGGGGAGCTGTTTTTT. Supplemented by reference TRBV2 and TRBJ2-2, the full variable domain reads EPEVTQTPSHQVTQMGQEVILRCVPISNHLYFYWYRQILGQKVEFLVSFYNNEISEKSEIFDDQFSVERPDGSNFTLKIRSTKLEDSAMYFCASMRTELGELFFGEGSRLTVL.

V gene TRBV28 combines with J gene TRBJ1-1; 8 nucleotides match TRBD1. V shed 8 bases and J 0 bases; nucleotides not matched to a gene: 11. Per the germline V gene, CDR1 is MDHEN and CDR2 is SYDVKM. The CDR3 is made up of 16 amino acids. CDR3 in amino acids: CASGIRDRYLNTEAFF. The CDR3 coding sequence is TGTGCCAGCGGGATCCGGGACAGGTATTTGAACACTGAAGCTTTCTTT. The full variable domain, rest sourced from reference TRBV28 and TRBJ1-1, is DVKVTQSSRYLVKRTGEKVFLECVQDMDHENMFWYRQDPGLGLRLIYFSYDVKMKEKGDIPEGYSVSREKKERFSLILESASTNQTSMYLCASGIRDRYLNTEAFFGQGTRLTVV.

The chain is built from TRBV7-2 and TRBJ2-7; D possibly corresponds to TRBD2 (6 bases). The CDR3 contains 14 residues. The V gene lost 2 bases and the J gene lost 4 bases, with 12 bases spanning the gap. Germline V gene sequence: CDR1 SGHTA, CDR2 FQGNSA. The CDR3 DNA reads TGTGCCAGCAGCTTATACGGGAGTCAGTACGAGCAGTACTTC. Its translation: CASSLYGSQYEQYF. Full variable domain (missing parts from reference TRBV7-2 and TRBJ2-7): GAGVSQSPSNKVTEKGKDVELRCDPISGHTALYWYRQSLGQGLEFLIYFQGNSAPDKSGLPSDRFSAERTGGSVSTLTIQRTQQEDSAVYLCASSLYGSQYEQYFGPGTRLTVT.

This clone was detected only a few times. The chain has TRBV5-1 and TRBJ2-1, with 11 nucleotides matching TRBD2. Germline V gene lookup returns CDR1 SGHRS and CDR2 YFSETQ. This CDR3 region has 17 residues. V dropped 0 bases and J dropped 8; count of bases not matched to a gene: 10. CDR3 sequence (DNA): TGCGCCAGCAGCTTGGGGCTTAGCGGGAGGGCCGGGGATGAGCAGTTCTTC. Residues: CASSLGLSGRAGDEQFF.

The CDR3: CASRVSADTQYF. DNA for the CDR3: TGCGCCAGCAGGGTATCAGCAGATACGCAGTATTTT. The rearrangement uses TRBV5-1 and TRBJ2-3; no reliable D call. This CDR3 contains 12 residues. In germline, CDR1 is SGHRS, CDR2 YFSETQ. Trimming left V 5 bases short and J 4 bases short, with 8 bases between.

This sequence joins TRBV5-3 and TRBJ1-5, with TRBD1 identical over 12 bases. TRBV5-3 is placed among ORFs of uncertain function. V trimming: 4 bases; J trimming: 7 bases; junction bases outside the gene matches: 12. The CDR3 extends over 17 amino acids. The chain's CDR3 is CARSLEPGQGAGQPQHF. In DNA form, the CDR3 reads TGTGCCAGAAGCCTAGAACCGGGACAGGGGGCCGGGCAGCCCCAGCATTTT.

The sample holds a few counts of this clone. The chain recombines TRBV28 with TRBJ2-1; TRBD1 matches at 10 bases. With 4 bases clipped from V and 9 bases from J, the junction kept 15 bases outside the gene matches. Germline V CDR1 and CDR2: MDHEN, SYDVKM. This CDR3 spans 17 amino acids. The CDR3 spells CASSSTGTGAKWGEQFF. CDR3 in DNA: TGTGCCAGCAGTTCCACTGGGACAGGGGCAAAATGGGGTGAGCAGTTCTTC.

This clone was seen more than once but under ten times. J is TRBJ2-7 and V is TRBV27; TRBD2 matches at 7 bases. Germline trimming cut 8 bases from V and 1 base from J; bases unmatched to any gene: 8. From germline, CDR1 is MNHEY and CDR2 SMNVEV (reference sequence). The CDR3 contains 14 residues. The CDR3, as DNA: TGTGCCAGCGGAAAGGAGCGGGATTCCTACGAGCAGTACTTC. Translating it yields CASGKERDSYEQYF.

This clone showed up just a few times. V and J are TRBV6-1 and TRBJ2-4; TRBD1 matches at 7 bases. Germline V gene sequence: CDR1 MNHNS, CDR2 SASEGT. CDR3 length equals 17 residues. V shed 0 bases and J 0 bases; nucleotides not matched to a gene: 5. The CDR3 DNA sequence: TGTGCCAGCAGTGAAGCACGGGACAGCGTAGCCAAAAACATTCAGTACTTC. This codes for CASSEARDSVAKNIQYF.

This chain uses TRBV7-6 with TRBJ2-1, with D unresolved. The CDR3 is 15 residues long. Per the germline V gene, CDR1 is SGHVS and CDR2 is FNYEAQ. Trimming removed 5 bases from V and 2 bases from J, with 13 bases in between. The CDR3 loop reads CASSQPGLTYNEQFF. The CDR3 region has the DNA TGTGCCAGCAGCCAGCCGGGTCTGACCTACAATGAGCAGTTCTTC.

The chain couples TRBV6-5 to TRBJ2-4, with TRBD1 matching 10 bases. Germline CDR1 and CDR2: MNHEY and SVGAGI. This CDR3 has 15 residues. After removal of 0 bases from V and 12 bases from J, the junction contained 8 bases not matched to a gene. The CDR3 nucleotides are TGTGCCAGCAGTTACTCTTCGGGACAGGGGCTGGGTCAGTACTTC. It codes for CASSYSSGQGLGQYF.

In its sample, this clone was seen a few times. The rearrangement links TRBV9 to TRBJ2-1; tentatively, D is TRBD2 (6 bases). Germline values: CDR1 SGDLS, CDR2 YYNGEE. The CDR3 runs to 14 residues. V gave up 3 bases and J gave up 4 bases, with 11 bases separating them. The CDR3 sequence: CASSAQGTYNEQFF. The CDR3 DNA reads TGTGCCAGCAGCGCGCAAGGGACTTACAATGAGCAGTTCTTC.

The chain uses TRBV6-1 and TRBJ2-1, with D possibly matching TRBD1 (5 bases). CDR1 is MNHNS and CDR2 is SASEGT in the germline V gene. The CDR3 contains 14 residues. V shed 7 bases and J shed 4 bases, with 14 bases lying between them. CDR3 loop: CASIQGPTYNEQFF. For the CDR3, the DNA is TGTGCCAGCATCCAGGGCCCAACATACAATGAGCAGTTCTTC.

This clone was seen more than once but under ten times. The V and J genes are TRBV7-2 and TRBJ1-6; D is undetermined. CDR1 and CDR2 from the germline V gene are SGHTA and FQGNSA. Deletions cut 2 bases from V and 6 bases from J, with 11 bases between. There are 15 residues in the CDR3. The DNA for the CDR3 is TGTGCCAGCAGCTTAATACGGTCGGGTAATTCACCCCTCCACTTT. Encoded protein: CASSLIRSGNSPLHF.

This chain connects TRBV7-9 to TRBJ1-4, with D maybe TRBD1 (6 bases). The V end was cut by 5 bases, the J end by 5 bases, with 15 bases between. The CDR3 contains 15 residues. Germline CDR1 and CDR2: SEHNR and FQNEAQ (reference sequence). CDR3 region: CASSVGTTPNEKLFF. CDR3 nucleotide sequence: TGTGCCAGCAGCGTTGGGACAACTCCAAATGAAAAACTGTTTTTT.

This sequence joins TRBV14 and TRBJ1-2; 7 bases map to TRBD1. The CDR3 contains 15 residues. J lost 7 bases, V lost 1 base, and 9 bases had no gene match. Germline-derived CDR1 and CDR2 are SGHDN and FVKESK. In DNA, the CDR3 is TGTGCCAGCAGCCAAGTCCGACAGGGTGGGCGTGGCTACACCTTC. Translating it yields CASSQVRQGGRGYTF.

The gene calls are TRBV7-3 and TRBJ2-1, with 13 positions matching TRBD2. The J segment lost 7 bases and the V segment lost 6 bases, leaving 3 bases of the junction unmatched. The germline gives CDR1 SGHTA, CDR2 FQGTGA. The CDR3 extends over 14 amino acids. The CDR3 DNA is TGTGCCAGCAGGCGGACTAGCGGGAGAAATGAGCAGTTCTTC. Translating gives CASRRTSGRNEQFF.

This sequence joins TRBV11-2 and TRBJ1-2; D not certain. CDR1 and CDR2 (germline): SGHAT, FQNNGV. Trimming took off 8 bases at V and 5 bases at J, with 12 bases between the two ends. The CDR3 runs 12 residues. The CDR3 sequence: CASSEYHYGYTF. DNA of the CDR3: TGTGCCAGCTCCGAGTATCATTATGGCTACACCTTC.

The sample holds one count of this clone. This rearrangement joins TRBV7-9 to TRBJ2-7; 7 nucleotides line up with TRBD1. With V trimmed by 2 bases and J by 3 bases, 1 base remained unmatched. Per germline, CDR1 SEHNR and CDR2 FQNEAQ (reference sequence). This CDR3 is 13 amino acids long. CDR3 nucleotides: TGTGCCAGCAGCTTATGGGACAGCTACGAGCAGTACTTC. Translated, it gives CASSLWDSYEQYF. The entire variable domain, with the rest obtained from reference TRBV7-9 and TRBJ2-7, is as follows: DTGVSQNPRHKITKRGQNVTFRCDPISEHNRLYWYRQTLGQGPEFLTYFQNEAQLEKSRLLSDRFSAERPKGSFSTLEIQRTEQGDSAMYLCASSLWDSYEQYFGPGTRLTVT.